The clone carrying this TCR beta chain was found once. A much larger clone is a single base away; this may be a read error. J lost 9 bases, V lost 5 bases, and 15 bases had no gene match. Germline V lookup: CDR1 SGHVS, CDR2 FNYEAQ. The CDR3 sequence is 15 residues long. Time point in this sample: pre-sensitization, week 0. Regarding treatment: therapeutic diphenylcyclopropenone sensitization with weekly scalp DPC. These data originate in a study of human T cells and chemical hapten exposure. TCRdb reprocessed the RACE reads with MiXCR, giving one entry per CDR3 protein. Of about 380,000 distinct CDR3 sequences in the sample, more than 4.5% were seen once.

V is TRBV7-6 and J is TRBJ1-1; TRBD1 agrees at 7 bases. The sample here was whole blood, taken in connection with sensitization to the hapten diphenylcyclopropenone (DPC). The source of this sequence is a woman aged 45-65 years with alopecia areata. Some clones in this sample may be carry-over from other donors' samples. The CDR3 region is CASSARQGSKTKAFF. In DNA form, the CDR3 reads TGTGCCAGCAGCGCAAGACAGGGATCGAAAACTAAAGCTTTCTTT.